This T cell receptor (beta chain) was found in a study of naive and memory T cell subsets. Whole-study findings and limits: Possibly reflecting memory cells re-expressing CD45RA, a few larger clonotypes occurred in naive repertoires, especially CD8.

The CDR3 is 15 residues long. Germline V gene data show CDR1 as PRHDT and CDR2 as FYEKMQ (reference sequence). The beta constant-region primer was an equimolar mix of two oligonucleotides covering TRBC1 and TRBC2. The ligated cDNA underwent four PCR rounds using SP2 and nested alpha and beta constant-region primers. A single record per CDR3 protein comes from TCRdb applying MiXCR to the UMI-ligation and nested PCR reads. This table has around 140,000 distinct CDR3 sequences, around 21% appearing once. Worth noting for this clonotype: Its antigen is currently unknown. One junction end disagrees with the germline gene, perhaps due to a read error.

The V gene is TRBV13, the J gene TRBJ2-7; 11 bases are a match to TRBD2. Material: naive CD8+ T cells from blood. The receptor was isolated from a human donor in good health. The CDR3 bases are TGTGCCAGCAGCTTAGTATCTAGCGGGAGGACCGTTTGGCACTTC. It encodes CASSLVSSGRTVWHF.